These T cell receptor beta chains were read from a single sample in a study of T cells in Graves' hyperthyroidism and ophthalmopathy. TCRdb processed the multiplex PCR reads anew with MiXCR; each CDR3 protein has one entry. The repertoire holds 300,000 to 450,000 distinct CDR3 sequences, with about 18% as singletons. Sequenced: blood. The receptor source for this set is a man aged 18 to 29 with Graves' ophthalmopathy. The CDR3 runs from the conserved cysteine through the conserved F or W. Fields, in order: J gene, V gene, CDR3 length, D gene, clone size, CDR3 DNA, CDR3 protein. The D gene is left open where the match is weak. Where a row states a size, it is once, few, many or the class of an expanded clone; other rows omit it.

j_call: TRBJ2-1
v_call: TRBV20-1
cdr3_length: 13
d_call: .
clone_size: few
cdr3_nt: TGTAACATTGGGGGGAGCTCCTACAATGAGCAGTTCTTC
cdr3_aa: CNIGGSSYNEQFF

j_call: TRBJ1-1
v_call: TRBV2
cdr3_length: 15
d_call: TRBD1
clone_size: .
cdr3_nt: TGTGCCAGCAGTATAAACCGGGACAGGGGGCTTGAAGCTTTCTTT
cdr3_aa: CASSINRDRGLEAFF

j_call: TRBJ2-7
v_call: TRBV7-9
cdr3_length: 14
d_call: .
clone_size: many
cdr3_nt: TGTGCCAGCAGCCGTCAGACTTTCGCCTACGAGCAGTACTTC
cdr3_aa: CASSRQTFAYEQYF

j_call: TRBJ2-1
v_call: TRBV6-5
cdr3_length: 16
d_call: .
clone_size: once
cdr3_nt: TGTGCCAGCAGTTACCAACAGGGTCCCGGGGACAATGAGCAGTTCTTC
cdr3_aa: CASSYQQGPGDNEQFF

j_call: TRBJ2-3
v_call: TRBV12-3/TRBV12-4
cdr3_length: 16
d_call: .
clone_size: many
cdr3_nt: TGTGCCAGCAGTTCCCAGGACATTTTTGGGTCAGATACGCAGTATTTT
cdr3_aa: CASSSQDIFGSDTQYF

j_call: TRBJ2-1
v_call: TRBV6-1
cdr3_length: 12
d_call: .
clone_size: few
cdr3_nt: TGTGCCAGCAGTGTTGACGACAATGAGCAGTTCTTC
cdr3_aa: CASSVDDNEQFF

j_call: TRBJ2-5
v_call: TRBV7-6
cdr3_length: 15
d_call: TRBD2
clone_size: once
cdr3_nt: TGTGCCAGCAGCATAGCGGGAGGGCAGGGAGAGACCCAGTACTTC
cdr3_aa: CASSIAGGQGETQYF

j_call: TRBJ2-1
v_call: TRBV10-2
cdr3_length: 18
d_call: .
clone_size: many
cdr3_nt: TGCGCCAGCAGTGAGTCGCCCCCGGGACAACCCACTTACAATGAGCAGTTCTTC
cdr3_aa: CASSESPPGQPTYNEQFF

j_call: TRBJ2-1
v_call: TRBV12-3/TRBV12-4
cdr3_length: 15
d_call: TRBD1
clone_size: .
cdr3_nt: TGTGCCAGCAGTTTAGGACAGGGGGCCAGCAATGAGCAGTTCTTC
cdr3_aa: CASSLGQGASNEQFF

j_call: TRBJ1-2
v_call: TRBV10-2
cdr3_length: 17
d_call: TRBD1
clone_size: .
cdr3_nt: TGCGCCAGCAGTTTTCCAACTACTGGGACAGGGAAGAATGGCTACACCTTC
cdr3_aa: CASSFPTTGTGKNGYTF

j_call: TRBJ2-1
v_call: TRBV11-2
cdr3_length: 17
d_call: TRBD2
clone_size: many
cdr3_nt: TGTGCCAGCAGCTTAACCGGACTAGCGGCCCTCTACAATGAGCAGTTCTTC
cdr3_aa: CASSLTGLAALYNEQFF

j_call: TRBJ2-5
v_call: TRBV2
cdr3_length: 14
d_call: .
clone_size: many
cdr3_nt: TGTGCCAGCCAGTCAGGACTTGTGGGAGAGACCCAGTACTTC
cdr3_aa: CASQSGLVGETQYF

j_call: TRBJ2-5
v_call: TRBV3-1
cdr3_length: 13
d_call: .
clone_size: many
cdr3_nt: TGTGCCAGCAGCCCCTCTGTCCAAGAGACCCAGTACTTC
cdr3_aa: CASSPSVQETQYF

j_call: TRBJ2-5
v_call: TRBV7-7
cdr3_length: 15
d_call: TRBD2
clone_size: .
cdr3_nt: TGTGCCAGCAGCTTATCCACTAGCGGGGTCGAGACCCAGTACTTC
cdr3_aa: CASSLSTSGVETQYF

j_call: TRBJ2-1
v_call: TRBV4-1
cdr3_length: 17
d_call: TRBD2
clone_size: .
cdr3_nt: TGCGCCAGCAGCCAAGAGATACTAGCGGGGGCGGCCAATGAGCAGTTCTTC
cdr3_aa: CASSQEILAGAANEQFF

j_call: TRBJ1-2
v_call: TRBV7-2
cdr3_length: 13
d_call: .
clone_size: many
cdr3_nt: TGTGCCAGCTGCTCCGGACAGTACTATGGCTACACCTTC
cdr3_aa: CASCSGQYYGYTF

j_call: TRBJ1-1
v_call: TRBV24-1
cdr3_length: 14
d_call: .
clone_size: many
cdr3_nt: TGTGCCACCAGTGATTCGGCGGTCAACACTGAAGCTTTCTTT
cdr3_aa: CATSDSAVNTEAFF

j_call: TRBJ2-1
v_call: TRBV9
cdr3_length: 15
d_call: .
clone_size: .
cdr3_nt: TGTGCCAGCAGCGGCAGCGTAAGTTCCTACAATGAGCAGTTCTTC
cdr3_aa: CASSGSVSSYNEQFF

j_call: TRBJ1-1
v_call: TRBV7-3
cdr3_length: 13
d_call: .
clone_size: many
cdr3_nt: TGTGCCAGCAGCTCAAAGGACAGCCTTGAAGCTTTCTTT
cdr3_aa: CASSSKDSLEAFF

j_call: TRBJ2-2
v_call: TRBV4-1
cdr3_length: 16
d_call: TRBD1
clone_size: few
cdr3_nt: TGCGCCAGCAGCGACTTGGGACAGGGCTTCACCGGGGAGCTGTTTTTT
cdr3_aa: CASSDLGQGFTGELFF

j_call: TRBJ2-7
v_call: TRBV24-1
cdr3_length: 9
d_call: .
clone_size: many
cdr3_nt: TGTGCCAACAGGGCCGAGCAGTACTTC
cdr3_aa: CANRAEQYF

j_call: TRBJ2-7
v_call: TRBV11-2
cdr3_length: 12
d_call: .
clone_size: .
cdr3_nt: TGTGCCAGCAGCTTAGTGGGGAGTGAGCAGTACTTC
cdr3_aa: CASSLVGSEQYF

j_call: TRBJ2-3
v_call: TRBV6-1
cdr3_length: 16
d_call: TRBD2
clone_size: few
cdr3_nt: TGTGCCAGCAGTGAATGGCTGGGGGGGTTAACAGATACGCAGTATTTT
cdr3_aa: CASSEWLGGLTDTQYF

j_call: TRBJ2-1
v_call: TRBV6-5
cdr3_length: 14
d_call: .
clone_size: .
cdr3_nt: TGTGCCAGCAGATACGGGACTTTCAACAATGAGCAGTTCTTC
cdr3_aa: CASRYGTFNNEQFF

j_call: TRBJ1-6
v_call: TRBV5-1
cdr3_length: 16
d_call: .
clone_size: few
cdr3_nt: TGCGCCAGCAACGAACAGGGAGTGGGATATAATTCACCCCTCCACTTT
cdr3_aa: CASNEQGVGYNSPLHF

j_call: TRBJ2-7
v_call: TRBV18
cdr3_length: 15
d_call: .
clone_size: few
cdr3_nt: TGTGCCAGCTCACCCAACTCTGGCGGGACCTACGAGCAGTACTTC
cdr3_aa: CASSPNSGGTYEQYF

j_call: TRBJ1-2
v_call: TRBV18
cdr3_length: 14
d_call: .
clone_size: many
cdr3_nt: TGTGCCAGCTCACCCCGGGGAGCTAACTATGGCTACACCTTC
cdr3_aa: CASSPRGANYGYTF

j_call: TRBJ2-7
v_call: TRBV18
cdr3_length: 14
d_call: .
clone_size: many
cdr3_nt: TGTGCCAGCTCACGACAGGACGTCTCCTACGAGCAGTACTTC
cdr3_aa: CASSRQDVSYEQYF

j_call: TRBJ2-5
v_call: TRBV20-1
cdr3_length: 18
d_call: TRBD1
clone_size: .
cdr3_nt: TGCAGTGCTAGTCCGTATTCGCAGGGGGCGCAACGACAAGAGACCCAGTACTTC
cdr3_aa: CSASPYSQGAQRQETQYF

j_call: TRBJ2-1
v_call: TRBV10-3
cdr3_length: 13
d_call: .
clone_size: .
cdr3_nt: TGTGCCATCAGTGAAGGGACCAACAATGAGCAGTTCTTC
cdr3_aa: CAISEGTNNEQFF

j_call: TRBJ2-1
v_call: TRBV18
cdr3_length: 15
d_call: TRBD1
clone_size: .
cdr3_nt: TGTGCCAGCTCACCACCGGGACAGGGCCGCAATGAGCAGTTCTTC
cdr3_aa: CASSPPGQGRNEQFF

j_call: TRBJ2-5
v_call: TRBV5-5
cdr3_length: 16
d_call: TRBD2
clone_size: few
cdr3_nt: TGTGCCAGCAGCCCGGGAGAGGGAGGGAAGCAAGAGACCCAGTACTTC
cdr3_aa: CASSPGEGGKQETQYF